Below are 25 T cell receptor beta chains sequenced from a single sample in a study of blood T cell repertoires in COVID-19. Measured with immunoSEQ multiplex PCR; TCRdb has only the in-frame clones, and not every one. The sample lists around 220,000 clones; roughly 87% were seen once. What was sequenced was peripheral blood. The receptor source for this set is a man aged 40-49 years with active or convalescent COVID-19.

CDR3 DNA sequence: TGTGCCAGCAGTTCCGGGCTGACAGGGAGGAAGTACTTC. Protein: CASSSGLTGRKYF. The chain combines TRBV7-9 with TRBJ2-7; possible D gene TRBD1, 7 bases. CDR1 is SEHNR, CDR2 FQNEAQ, per germline (reference sequence). Trimming removed 6 bases at V and 11 bases at J, with 20 bases between. The length of the CDR3 is 13 residues.

The genes are TRBV6-2 or TRBV6-3 and TRBJ2-7; tentative D call: TRBD2 (7 bases). This CDR3 is built from 15 residues. Trimming removed 6 bases from V and 3 bases from J, with 18 bases in between. Germline CDR1 is MNHEY and CDR2 is SVGEGT. The CDR3 nucleotides are TGTGCCAGCAGCTTGGGGGGGCAGAGGGACTACGAGCAGTACTTC. Translated, it gives CASSLGGQRDYEQYF.

The chain uses TRBV5-1 and TRBJ2-2, with a possible D match to TRBD2 (5 bases). The germline gives CDR1 SGHRS, CDR2 YFSETQ. This CDR3 comprises 15 residues. Deletions cut 4 bases from V and 0 bases from J, with 10 bases between. The CDR3 reads CASSADSPNTGELFF. CDR3 in DNA: TGCGCCAGCAGCGCGGACTCGCCGAACACCGGGGAGCTGTTTTTT.

The chain links TRBV14 to TRBJ1-6, with D maybe TRBD1 (5 bases). Germline CDR1 reads SGHDN; CDR2 reads FVKESK. V was cut by 4 bases and J by 11 bases, with 18 bases left in between. The CDR3 has 15 residues. CDR3 amino acids: CASSPSSGVTTPLHF. In DNA, the CDR3 is TGTGCCAGCAGCCCCTCATCGGGGGTAACTACACCCCTCCACTTT.

The gene calls are TRBV14 and TRBJ2-7; D might be TRBD2 (6 bases). V was trimmed by 4 bases and J by 3 bases, leaving 13 bases between them. The CDR3 length is 14 residues. Germline V gene lookup returns CDR1 SGHDN and CDR2 FVKESK. CDR3 in amino acids: CASSLRDSRYEQYF. CDR3 nucleotides: TGTGCCAGCAGCCTCCGGGACTCGCGCTACGAGCAGTACTTC.

V and J are TRBV6-5 and TRBJ1-3, with TRBD1 identical over 7 bases. The junction had 7 bases not matched to a gene; V was cut back by 6 bases and J by 2 bases. This CDR3 is built from 15 residues. Per the germline V gene, CDR1 is MNHEY and CDR2 is SVGAGI. For the CDR3, the DNA is TGTGCCAGCAGCCGGGGACAGCGAACTGGAAACACCATATATTTT. Its protein product is CASSRGQRTGNTIYF.

CDR3 DNA sequence: TGTGCCAGCAGCTTGGAGATAAGCGGGGGCTTATACAATGAGCAGTTCTTC. It codes for CASSLEISGGLYNEQFF. This chain joins TRBV5-6 and TRBJ2-1, with 8 bases fitting TRBD2. There are 17 residues in the CDR3. Germline CDR1 and CDR2: SGHDT and YYEEEE. Unmatched junction bases numbered 9, after V lost 0 bases and J lost 4 bases.

The CDR3 reads CASSEPPSNEKLFF. Written as DNA, the CDR3 is TGTGCCAGCAGTGAGCCTCCCAGTAATGAAAAACTGTTTTTT. The rearrangement uses TRBV2 and TRBJ1-4; unclear D gene. V was clipped by 3 bases and J by 4 bases, with 9 bases between them. The CDR3 is 14 residues long. CDR1 SNHLY and CDR2 FYNNEI come from the germline V gene.

This rearrangement joins TRBV5-4 to TRBJ2-3; D is perhaps TRBD2 (6 bases). This CDR3 region has 13 residues. Between the trimmed V and J ends, which lost 4 bases and 3 bases, there was a span of 9 bases. Per germline, CDR1 SGHNT and CDR2 YYREEE (reference sequence). DNA for the CDR3: TGTGCCAGCAGCCAGGAGGGGACAGATACGCAGTATTTT. This translates into CASSQEGTDTQYF.

The rearrangement joins TRBV2 to TRBJ1-1; 8 bases line up with TRBD1. Germline V gives CDR1 SNHLY, CDR2 FYNNEI. The CDR3 has 15 residues. Losses at the gene ends were 0 bases for V and 11 bases for J; bases not matched to a gene: 11. CDR3 DNA: TGTGCCAGCAGTGAAGCGCTTCAAGGACAGGGAGAGGCTTTCTTT. Protein sequence: CASSEALQGQGEAFF.

The chain combines TRBV30 with TRBJ1-2; the D gene is possibly TRBD1 (5 bases). This CDR3 contains 12 residues. Per the germline V gene, CDR1 is GTSNPN and CDR2 is SVGIG (reference sequence). V lost 4 bases to trimming and J lost 4 bases, with 10 bases between them. In nucleotides, the CDR3 is TGTGCCTGGACCCCGACAGTCTATGGCTACACCTTC. Translated, it gives CAWTPTVYGYTF.

This clone was found once. The J gene is TRBJ2-5, the V gene TRBV10-3; 9 nucleotides agree with TRBD1. Germline trimming cut 2 bases from V and 4 bases from J; bases unmatched to any gene: 5. The germline CDR1 and CDR2 sequences are ENHRY and SYGVKD. This CDR3 region has 15 residues. The CDR3 region is CAISEPGTGRETQYF. Written as DNA, the CDR3 is TGTGCCATCAGTGAGCCCGGGACAGGGCGAGAGACCCAGTACTTC.

In regard to this clone: Other DNA sequences within the sample encode an identical CDR3. The chain has TRBV5-1 and TRBJ1-3, with D tentatively TRBD1 (5 bases). Germline CDR1 reads SGHRS; CDR2 reads YFSETQ. This CDR3 is built from 15 residues. V was shortened by 0 bases and J by 2 bases, with 9 bases between the two germline ends. CDR3 nucleotide sequence: TGCGCCAGCAGCTTGGATCGGGGGGCTGGAAACACCATATATTTT. Its translation: CASSLDRGAGNTIYF.

The chain links TRBV4-1 to TRBJ2-5; 11 nucleotides align to TRBD2. This CDR3 comprises 18 residues. V trimming: 0 bases; J trimming: 2 bases; junction bases outside the gene matches: 8. CDR1 and CDR2 from the germline V gene are MGHRA and YSYEKL. The CDR3 is CASSQEGTSGAKQETQYF. CDR3 DNA: TGCGCCAGCAGCCAAGAAGGGACTAGCGGAGCGAAACAAGAGACCCAGTACTTC.

In DNA form, the CDR3 reads TGTGCCAGCAGCGTAGCAGGGATCTCCTACGAGCAGTACTTC. It translates to CASSVAGISYEQYF. J is TRBJ2-7 and V is TRBV9, with TRBD1 as a possible D gene (5 bases). With 0 bases removed from V and 0 bases from J, the gap between germline ends came to 7 bases. This CDR3 is 14 amino acids long. The V gene's germline CDR1 is SGDLS and CDR2 YYNGEE.

This rearrangement joins TRBV2 to TRBJ2-7; TRBD2 matches 12 bases. The V segment lost 6 bases and the J segment 2 bases; nucleotides outside the gene matches: 8. Germline V lookup: CDR1 SNHLY, CDR2 FYNNEI. The CDR3 consists of 16 residues. This chain's CDR3 is CASRIARLAGAYEQYF. CDR3 nucleotides: TGTGCCAGCAGGATAGCAAGACTAGCGGGAGCCTACGAGCAGTACTTC.

The chain recombines TRBV29-1 with TRBJ1-1; D remains ambiguous. The V end lost 4 bases, the J end lost 4 bases, and 19 bases lay between the germline ends. Germline V lookup: CDR1 SQVTM, CDR2 ANQGSEA. CDR3 length: 15 amino acids. CDR3 bases: TGCAGCGTTGTACGGTCAGCCTGGGAGGGCACTGAAGCTTTCTTT. This gives the protein CSVVRSAWEGTEAFF. Using reference TRBV29-1 and TRBJ1-1 for the parts outside the CDR3, the full variable domain is SAVISQKPSRDICQRGTSLTIQCQVDSQVTMMFWYRQQPGQSLTLIATANQGSEATYESGFVIDKFPISRPNLTFSTLTVSNMSPEDSSIYLCSVVRSAWEGTEAFFGQGTRLTVV.

This chain joins TRBV7-3 and TRBJ2-2; 10 nucleotides match TRBD2. Trimming cost V 0 bases and J 8 bases; bases outside gene matches: 9. Germline CDR1 and CDR2: SGHTA and FQGTGA. The CDR3 is 17 amino acids. DNA of the CDR3: TGTGCCAGCAGCTTAACCCCGACTAGCGGGTCTTGGGGGGAGCTGTTTTTT. This translates into CASSLTPTSGSWGELFF.

The rearrangement joins TRBV9 to TRBJ2-5; D is perhaps TRBD1 (5 bases). This CDR3 spans 13 amino acids. The germline V gene has CDR1 SGDLS and CDR2 YYNGEE. V lost 0 bases to trimming and J lost 7 bases, with 10 bases between them. CDR3 sequence reads: CASSVEGRGTQYF. CDR3 nucleotide sequence: TGTGCCAGCAGCGTAGAGGGGCGCGGGACCCAGTACTTC.

V is TRBV20-1 and J is TRBJ1-5; D unclear. This CDR3 comprises 14 residues. Germline lookup yields CDR1 DFQATT and CDR2 SNEGSKA (reference sequence). V was cut by 3 bases and J by 0 bases, with 9 bases left in between. DNA of the CDR3: TGCAGTGCTAGTGGAGGGAATAGCAATCAGCCCCAGCATTTT. Translated, it gives CSASGGNSNQPQHF.

The J gene is TRBJ2-5, the V gene TRBV27; 12 bases are a match to TRBD2. This CDR3 contains 16 residues. The junction had 8 bases not matched to a gene; V was cut back by 5 bases and J by 4 bases. The germline V gene encodes CDR1 MNHEY and CDR2 SMNVEV (reference sequence). The CDR3 coding sequence is TGTGCCAGCAGTCCAAGAGGACTAGCGGGGTTAGAGACCCAGTACTTC. Translated, it gives CASSPRGLAGLETQYF.

This chain connects TRBV12-5 to TRBJ2-3, with 12 bases identical to TRBD2. Germline V gene data show CDR1 as LGHNT and CDR2 as FRNRAP. The CDR3 covers 18 residues. The trim removed 2 bases at V and 4 bases at J, leaving 10 bases unmatched. The CDR3 region is CASGLRGLAGGPPDTQYF. The CDR3 nucleotides are TGTGCTAGTGGTTTGAGAGGGCTAGCGGGAGGGCCGCCAGATACGCAGTATTTT. Full variable domain (rest looked up from reference TRBV12-5 and TRBJ2-3): DARVTQTPRHKVTEMGQEVTMRCQPILGHNTVFWYRQTMMQGLELLAYFRNRAPLDDSGMPKDRFSAEMPDATLATLKIQPSEPRDSAVYFCASGLRGLAGGPPDTQYFGPGTRLTVL.

The V call is TRBV19, the J call TRBJ2-7, with a weak D call TRBD2 (6 bases). Germline V lookup: CDR1 LNHDA, CDR2 SQIVND (reference sequence). V lost 1 base and J 6 bases, leaving 13 bases between the germline ends. The CDR3 is 14 amino acids. CDR3 nucleotides: TGTGCCAGTAGTATAGCAGGCGGGAACGGCGAGCAGTACTTC. Translating it yields CASSIAGGNGEQYF.

This chain joins TRBV10-3 and TRBJ2-1; 7 nucleotides match TRBD1. Germline V CDR1 and CDR2: ENHRY, SYGVKD. The V segment lost 5 bases and the J segment 1 base; nucleotides outside the gene matches: 8. The CDR3 runs 16 residues. In DNA, the CDR3 is TGTGCCATCAGTTCCTTGGGACAGAGTTCCTACAATGAGCAGTTCTTC. This codes for CAISSLGQSSYNEQFF.

V usage is TRBV19 and J usage is TRBJ2-1; no clear D. Per the germline V gene, CDR1 is LNHDA and CDR2 is SQIVND (reference sequence). The V gene lost 5 bases and the J gene lost 5 bases, with 22 bases spanning the gap. This CDR3 has 17 amino acids. The CDR3 DNA reads TGTGCCAGTAGTGAAACGCCGACTGTCCTATCCCACAATGAGCAGTTCTTC. As protein: CASSETPTVLSHNEQFF.